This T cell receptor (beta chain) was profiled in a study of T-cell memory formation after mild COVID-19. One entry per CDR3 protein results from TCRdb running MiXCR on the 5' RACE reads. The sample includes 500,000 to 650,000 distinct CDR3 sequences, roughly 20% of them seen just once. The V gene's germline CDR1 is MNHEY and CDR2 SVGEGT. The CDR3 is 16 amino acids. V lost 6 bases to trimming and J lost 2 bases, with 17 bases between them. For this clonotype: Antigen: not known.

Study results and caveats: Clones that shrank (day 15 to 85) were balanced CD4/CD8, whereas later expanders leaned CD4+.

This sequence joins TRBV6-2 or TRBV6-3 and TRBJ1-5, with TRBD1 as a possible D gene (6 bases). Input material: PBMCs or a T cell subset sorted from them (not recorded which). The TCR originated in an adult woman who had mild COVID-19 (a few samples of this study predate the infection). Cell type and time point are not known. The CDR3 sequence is CASSPTGPGGNQPQHF. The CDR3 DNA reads TGTGCCAGCAGCCCGACAGGTCCGGGGGGCAATCAGCCCCAGCATTTT.